This is a list of T cell receptor beta chains from one sample in a study of blood T cell repertoires in COVID-19. Sequencing used immunoSEQ multiplex PCR; TCRdb keeps in-frame clones, though not all of them. The sample includes some 170,000 clones, 75% to 90% of them seen just once. Sequenced input: PBMCs or T cells enriched from blood (not recorded which). Every receptor here comes from a middle-aged man who had recovered from COVID-19. Both conserved end residues are trimmed from each CDR3.

V gene: TRBV5-1; J gene: TRBJ1-2; CDR3 protein: ATTDGSNGYT
V gene: TRBV7-9; J gene: TRBJ1-1; CDR3 protein: ASSLEAGTGEAF
V gene: TRBV25-1; J gene: TRBJ1-2; CDR3 protein: ASSEYSTRDGYT
V gene: TRBV11-2; J gene: TRBJ2-7; CDR3 protein: ASSPPGYEQY
V gene: TRBV7-8; J gene: TRBJ1-1; CDR3 protein: ASSSGGWIEAF
V gene: TRBV15; J gene: TRBJ2-7; CDR3 protein: ATSTPGYEQY
V gene: TRBV6-2/TRBV6-3; J gene: TRBJ2-5; CDR3 protein: ASSMTAEETQY
V gene: TRBV6-5; J gene: TRBJ2-7; CDR3 protein: ASSPRQGLTYEQY
V gene: TRBV28; J gene: TRBJ2-4; CDR3 protein: ASLPPSGRAGENIQY
V gene: TRBV5-4; J gene: TRBJ2-5; CDR3 protein: ASSLGGGAAETQY
V gene: TRBV10-2; J gene: TRBJ1-4; CDR3 protein: ASSEGGGRGEKLF
V gene: TRBV5-4; J gene: TRBJ2-7; CDR3 protein: ASSLSRGASEQY
V gene: TRBV7-3; J gene: TRBJ1-1; CDR3 protein: ASSLGGKTEAF
V gene: TRBV6-5; J gene: TRBJ1-3; CDR3 protein: ASSTGQGNTIY
V gene: TRBV3-1/TRBV3-2; J gene: TRBJ1-2; CDR3 protein: ASSQDGSQGILVYGYT
V gene: TRBV7-9; J gene: TRBJ1-5; CDR3 protein: ASSIQGQGQPQH
V gene: TRBV6-5; J gene: TRBJ2-3; CDR3 protein: ASSPGQGADTQY
V gene: TRBV24-1; J gene: TRBJ1-5; CDR3 protein: ATLEVPGNQPQH
V gene: TRBV18; J gene: TRBJ1-1; CDR3 protein: ASFGGLQNTEAF
V gene: TRBV7-9; J gene: TRBJ1-5; CDR3 protein: ASSLGGAGNNQPQH
V gene: TRBV5-4; J gene: TRBJ1-5; CDR3 protein: ASSRSGTGINSNQPQH
V gene: TRBV9; J gene: TRBJ1-2; CDR3 protein: ASSEGDINYGYT
V gene: TRBV7-9; J gene: TRBJ2-7; CDR3 protein: ASSSSPYEQY
V gene: TRBV4-2; J gene: TRBJ1-2; CDR3 protein: ASSQAPGIEGGYT
V gene: TRBV11-3; J gene: TRBJ1-1; CDR3 protein: ASSLNRLNTEAF
V gene: TRBV5-1; J gene: TRBJ2-3; CDR3 protein: ASSQTTQVADTQY
V gene: TRBV4-1; J gene: TRBJ1-2; CDR3 protein: ASSQGTSNGYT
V gene: TRBV2; J gene: TRBJ2-1; CDR3 protein: AFGEGLAGFNEQF
V gene: TRBV3-1/TRBV3-2; J gene: TRBJ2-1; CDR3 protein: ASSQGISGGFSEQF
V gene: TRBV19; J gene: TRBJ1-5; CDR3 protein: ASSMGGTFNQPQH
V gene: TRBV30; J gene: TRBJ1-2; CDR3 protein: AWSPNSQGYGYT
V gene: TRBV19; J gene: TRBJ1-2; CDR3 protein: ASSDPLGRYGYT
V gene: TRBV10-2; J gene: TRBJ2-4; CDR3 protein: ASTKKQGGAKNIQY
V gene: TRBV9; J gene: TRBJ1-2; CDR3 protein: ASSSREGYT
V gene: TRBV29-1; J gene: TRBJ2-1; CDR3 protein: SVLGTSGRYSYNEQF
V gene: TRBV27; J gene: TRBJ1-6; CDR3 protein: ASTSTGTGGSPLH
V gene: TRBV27; J gene: TRBJ1-1; CDR3 protein: ASSLTGYGGTEAF
V gene: TRBV3-1/TRBV3-2; J gene: TRBJ2-7; CDR3 protein: ASSLGQGDEQY
V gene: TRBV27; J gene: TRBJ1-3; CDR3 protein: ASSLISPQGAGNTIY
V gene: TRBV27; J gene: TRBJ2-7; CDR3 protein: ASSPGTGNYEQY
V gene: TRBV5-6; J gene: TRBJ2-5; CDR3 protein: ASSYPSGGGRETQY
V gene: TRBV12-3/TRBV12-4; J gene: TRBJ2-5; CDR3 protein: ASSPGLAETQY
V gene: TRBV7-9; J gene: TRBJ1-1; CDR3 protein: ASSLSRNTEAF
V gene: TRBV24-1; J gene: TRBJ1-5; CDR3 protein: ATSASRPGTPEPQH